These T cell receptor beta chains were read from a single sample in a study of brain T cells in children with intractable seizures. Generated by immunoSEQ multiplex PCR, the TCRdb table keeps only in-frame clones and is missing some. The sample contains fewer than 25,000 clones, 94% of which appear only once. The source material was peripheral blood, sampled at surgery. These receptors were obtained from a boy aged 10-17 years with focal cortical dysplasia and intractable seizures. Each CDR3 is given with its conserved first and last residue.

v_call	j_call	cdr3_aa
TRBV5-1	TRBJ2-3	CASSLVSPDTQYF
TRBV3-1/TRBV3-2	TRBJ2-3	CASSQAQAPQYF
TRBV6-4	TRBJ1-2	CASSVTGYYGYTF
TRBV9	TRBJ2-3	CASNKDGVAGSTDTQYF
TRBV7-6	TRBJ2-5	CASSLAWEDETQYF
TRBV30	TRBJ2-2	CAIKQGPNTGELFF
TRBV25-1	TRBJ2-7	CASSELQGDEQYF
TRBV4-1	TRBJ2-3	CASSQDLYNYGGDSGYTQYF
TRBV19	TRBJ2-1	CASSKKTGAVVYNEQFF
TRBV3-1/TRBV3-2	TRBJ2-7	CASSQVTVSYEQYF
TRBV27	TRBJ1-5	CASSLKYSNQPQHF
TRBV6-1	TRBJ2-1	CASSETSGGYNEQFF
TRBV5-6	TRBJ1-2	CASSSTAGEGGYTF
TRBV6-1	TRBJ1-2	CASSETPVVYGYTF
TRBV7-2	TRBJ2-1	CASSFQRTQRRQFF
TRBV5-6	TRBJ1-1	CASSLLTAEAFF
TRBV9	TRBJ2-3	CASSVNTGSTDTQYF
TRBV7-6	TRBJ2-2	CASMDGGAYTGELFF
TRBV29-1	TRBJ1-1	CSVAMGDTEAFF
TRBV9	TRBJ1-5	CASSVDPGYQPQHF
TRBV4-1	TRBJ2-5	CASSQATGGTETQYF
TRBV28	TRBJ1-3	CASSLLTGKNTIYF
TRBV28	TRBJ1-2	CASSLGSHIGYTF
TRBV5-4	TRBJ2-5	CASSLYDGGTRTQYF
TRBV27	TRBJ2-5	CASRTSGDQETQYF
TRBV3-1/TRBV3-2	TRBJ2-2	CASSQGTSGVTGELFF
TRBV27	TRBJ2-7	CASSSSSYEQYF
TRBV5-1	TRBJ2-2	CASSFAGELFF
TRBV11-2	TRBJ2-1	CASSLSPGQYNEQFF
TRBV18	TRBJ2-2	CASSPFGGGRDLTGELFF
TRBV2	TRBJ2-4	CASSVVLAGSIQYF
TRBV9	TRBJ1-2	CASSLGDSSNYGYTF
TRBV9	TRBJ2-2	CASSVGGRDGELFF
TRBV5-1	TRBJ1-5	CASSWGGIGQPQHF
TRBV29-1	TRBJ1-3	CSVVPAAPSGNTIYF
TRBV5-1	TRBJ1-2	CASSPAGTGNYGYTF
TRBV4-2	TRBJ2-1	CASSQEGMRTSGILGEQFF
TRBV6-5	TRBJ1-6	CAKGDSPLHF
TRBV29-1	TRBJ2-6	CSVEVTGDHFSGANVLTF
TRBV7-6	TRBJ2-1	CASSMTANEQFF
TRBV6-5	TRBJ2-2	CASSYSAGGGGELFF
TRBV4-1	TRBJ1-5	CASSRQGGQPQHF
TRBV15	TRBJ2-2	CATSRDLGLALANTGELFF
TRBV19	TRBJ1-4	CASSLTATNEKLFF
TRBV25-1	TRBJ1-1	CASSEGNTEAFF
TRBV6-6	TRBJ1-2	CASSSLTGFYGYTF
TRBV19	TRBJ1-2	CASSIPGTDGYTF
TRBV6-6	TRBJ2-2	CASSYSPGELFF
TRBV5-1	TRBJ1-4	CASSLGGTKDEKLFF
TRBV6-5	TRBJ2-5	CASSYDGQGIRETQYF
TRBV7-9	TRBJ2-3	CASSPSTSTADTQYF
TRBV6-2/TRBV6-3	TRBJ1-1	CASSKTGLGTEAFF
TRBV27	TRBJ2-2	CASSIDGGATGELFF
TRBV5-4	TRBJ2-2	CASSLEAGPRNTGELFF
TRBV10-2	TRBJ1-1	CASSDHRKGKPEAFF